One sample yielded the 16 T cell receptor beta chains listed below, sequenced in a study of a mutant IDH1 vaccine in newly diagnosed glioma. TCRdb's copy holds only in-frame clones and misses some; the assay was immunoSEQ multiplex PCR. This sample yields 70,000 or so clones, of which around 90% are seen a single time; about 2% belongs to the top ten. As for time point: week 35, safety follow-up. Doses comprised 300 ug of mutant IDH1 20-mer peptide each, plus topical imiquimod. These TCRs' antigens remain unknown. The material sequenced was PBMCs, taken from a glioma patient whose treatment included an IDH1 peptide vaccine. Receptors were obtained from a man aged 25-45 years with glioma.

CDR3 bases: TGTGCCAGCAGTGAAGTACAGGGGGCAAATGGCTACACCTTC. Translated, it gives CASSEVQGANGYTF. J is TRBJ1-2 and V is TRBV6-5; 9 bases match TRBD1. V lost 5 bases and J lost 6; bases outside the gene matches: 7. This CDR3 region has 14 residues. Germline-derived CDR1 and CDR2 are MNHEY and SVGAGI.

This chain connects TRBV9 to TRBJ2-3; 7 bases are a match to TRBD2. The J segment lost 0 bases and the V segment lost 0 bases, leaving 1 base of the junction unmatched. The CDR3 has 15 residues. Germline V gene sequence: CDR1 SGDLS, CDR2 YYNGEE. CDR3 amino acids: CASSVGDYSTDTQYF. The CDR3 region has the DNA TGTGCCAGCAGCGTAGGGGACTATAGCACAGATACGCAGTATTTT.

The sample holds one count of this clone. V usage is TRBV7-9 and J usage is TRBJ1-1, with D maybe TRBD1 (5 bases). Germline CDR1 SEHNR, CDR2 FQNEAQ (reference sequence). Trimming took 5 bases from V and 7 from J, leaving 17 bases between them. This CDR3 has 14 residues. CDR3 region: CASSLQGAVGEAFF. The CDR3 coding sequence is TGTGCCAGCAGCCTCCAAGGGGCAGTAGGTGAAGCTTTCTTT.

The gene calls are TRBV10-3 and TRBJ2-2; 12 nucleotides match TRBD2. Trimming took 5 bases from V and 5 from J; bases not matched to a gene: 3. CDR1 is ENHRY, CDR2 SYGVKD, per germline. The CDR3 consists of 15 residues. The DNA of the CDR3 is TGTGCCATCAGTCGACTAGCGGGGGAAACCGGGGAGCTGTTTTTT. Its translation is CAISRLAGETGELFF.

J is TRBJ2-6 and V is TRBV27, with 12 bases matching TRBD2. The CDR3 consists of 18 residues. Looked up from germline, CDR1 is MNHEY and CDR2 is SMNVEV (reference sequence). The V segment lost 5 bases and the J segment 0 bases; nucleotides outside the gene matches: 5. The CDR3 DNA reads TGTGCCAGCAGTAAGGGACTAGCGGGTTTCTCTGGGGCCAACGTCCTGACTTTC. Translation: CASSKGLAGFSGANVLTF.

This chain links TRBV11-2 with TRBJ2-5; 14 bases agree with TRBD2. The junction had 5 bases not matched to a gene; V was cut back by 5 bases and J by 3 bases. This CDR3 spans 16 amino acids. From germline, CDR1 is SGHAT and CDR2 FQNNGV. Here the CDR3 reads CASSQGLAGAKETQYF. CDR3 DNA: TGTGCCAGCAGCCAGGGACTAGCGGGGGCGAAAGAGACCCAGTACTTC. The whole variable domain, filled in from reference TRBV11-2 and TRBJ2-5, reads EAGVAQSPRYKIIEKRQSVAFWCNPISGHATLYWYQQILGQGPKLLIQFQNNGVVDDSQLPKDRFSAERLKGVDSTLKIQPAKLEDSAVYLCASSQGLAGAKETQYFGPGTRLLVL.

This chain uses TRBV6-5 with TRBJ1-2; D is ambiguous. V was cut by 5 bases and J by 4 bases, with 11 bases left in between. This CDR3 comprises 13 residues. Germline loops: CDR1 MNHEY, CDR2 SVGAGI. In nucleotides, the CDR3 is TGTGCCAGCAGTGGAGGTACGGTCTATGGCTACACCTTC. Translation gives CASSGGTVYGYTF.

This rearrangement joins TRBV20-1 to TRBJ1-2; maybe TRBD1 (5 bases). CDR1 and CDR2 (germline): DFQATT, SNEGSKA (reference sequence). The CDR3 consists of 11 residues. The V end lost 5 bases, the J end lost 8 bases, and 12 bases lay between the germline ends. The CDR3 is CSAAQGYGYTF. CDR3 nucleotide sequence: TGCAGTGCTGCCCAGGGATACGGCTACACCTTC.

The V gene is TRBV5-1, the J gene TRBJ2-7; TRBD2 is a possible D gene (5 bases). Trimming removed 3 bases at V and 0 bases at J, with 13 bases between. The CDR3 consists of 15 residues. Per the germline V gene, CDR1 is SGHRS and CDR2 is YFSETQ. The chain's CDR3 is CASSYGLELSYEQYF. CDR3 in DNA: TGCGCCAGCAGCTATGGACTGGAGCTCTCCTACGAGCAGTACTTC.

This clone was seen a few times. This chain uses TRBV28 with TRBJ1-1; D remains ambiguous. The CDR3 loop spans 14 amino acids. From germline, CDR1 is MDHEN and CDR2 SYDVKM. The V end lost 3 bases, the J end lost 1 base, and 9 bases lay between the germline ends. The CDR3, as DNA: TGTGCCAGCAGTTTCCCAGGTGCGAACACTGAAGCTTTCTTT. This sequence encodes CASSFPGANTEAFF. Looking up the rest from reference TRBV28 and TRBJ1-1 gives the full variable domain: DVKVTQSSRYLVKRTGEKVFLECVQDMDHENMFWYRQDPGLGLRLIYFSYDVKMKEKGDIPEGYSVSREKKERFSLILESASTNQTSMYLCASSFPGANTEAFFGQGTRLTVV.

This clone was counted a single time. The gene calls are TRBV11-2 and TRBJ2-3; the D is unclear. The CDR3 consists of 13 residues. Germline assignment: CDR1 SGHAT and CDR2 FQNNGV. V lost 0 bases and J 3 bases, leaving 4 bases between the germline ends. Here the CDR3 DNA reads TGTGCCAGCAGCTTAGAAAGGACAGATACGCAGTATTTT. Its translation: CASSLERTDTQYF.

This chain joins TRBV6-6 and TRBJ2-5; tentatively, D is TRBD1 (7 bases). The CDR3 covers 13 residues. Per germline, CDR1 MNHNY and CDR2 SVGAGI (reference sequence). Trimming removed 4 bases from V and 5 bases from J, with 11 bases in between. CDR3 bases: TGTGCCAGCAGTTCCCCAGGGGGGGAGACCCAGTACTTC. It translates to CASSSPGGETQYF.

The chain links TRBV6-6 to TRBJ1-1; no firm D call. The CDR3 sequence is 14 residues long. Germline V lookup: CDR1 MNHNY, CDR2 SVGAGI (reference sequence). Trimming took off 2 bases at V and 1 base at J, with 8 bases between the two ends. The CDR3 coding sequence is TGTGCCAGCAGTTACGAGGGCGAGAACACTGAAGCTTTCTTT. It specifies CASSYEGENTEAFF.

J is TRBJ1-2 and V is TRBV5-6; 9 positions agree with TRBD1. The CDR3 totals 15 residues. The ends lost 4 bases at V and 0 bases at J; junction bases unmatched: 4. The germline V gene has CDR1 SGHDT and CDR2 YYEEEE. The CDR3 is CASSMDRGANYGYTF. CDR3 nucleotide sequence: TGTGCCAGCAGCATGGACAGGGGAGCTAACTATGGCTACACCTTC.

This chain joins TRBV18 and TRBJ2-2; D is perhaps TRBD1 or TRBD2 (7 bases each). CDR3 length equals 17 residues. Trimming took off 3 bases at V and 5 bases at J, with 19 bases between the two ends. Looked up from germline, CDR1 is KGHSH and CDR2 is LQKENI. The CDR3 nucleotides read TGTGCCAGCTCACCCCGCCCGACAGGGCGGGGGACCGGGGAGCTGTTTTTT. Its protein is CASSPRPTGRGTGELFF. Full variable domain (missing parts from reference TRBV18 and TRBJ2-2): NAGVMQNPRHLVRRRGQEARLRCSPMKGHSHVYWYRQLPEEGLKFMVYLQKENIIDESGMPKERFSAEFPKEGPSILRIQQVVRGDSAAYFCASSPRPTGRGTGELFFGEGSRLTVL.

V usage is TRBV6-4 and J usage is TRBJ1-1; 7 nucleotides agree with TRBD1. Losses at the gene ends were 6 bases for V and 7 bases for J; bases not matched to a gene: 8. The CDR3 is 13 amino acids. Germline V gives CDR1 MRHNA, CDR2 SNTAGT. CDR3 loop: CASRKPGTDEAFF. DNA for the CDR3: TGTGCCAGCAGAAAGCCCGGGACAGATGAAGCTTTCTTT.